The next 13 T cell receptor beta chains were all read from a single sample in a study of cytomegalovirus exposure and HLA in healthy donors. PCR involved 60 Vbeta and 13 Jbeta primers. Using immunoSEQ multiplex PCR, the repertoire was profiled, and TCRdb retains in-frame clones only, with some absent. The sample includes 120,000 or so clones, around 80% seen only once; the top ten take around 3.5%. The specimen was PBMCs. Every receptor here comes from a man aged 25 to 45 in good health and CMV-seronegative.

This chain joins TRBV7-7 and TRBJ2-2; no firm D call. This CDR3 comprises 15 residues. The V end was cut by 5 bases, the J end by 6 bases, with 16 bases between. Germline V gene lookup returns CDR1 SSHAT and CDR2 FNYEAQ (reference sequence). The CDR3 DNA sequence: TGTGCCAGCAGCCCCACCCCTTTACCGGCCGGGGAGCTGTTTTTT. Translated, it gives CASSPTPLPAGELFF. The whole variable domain, filled in from reference TRBV7-7 and TRBJ2-2, reads GAGVSQSPRYKVTKRGQDVTLRCDPISSHATLYWYQQALGQGPEFLTYFNYEAQPDKSGLPSDRFSAERPEGSISTLTIQRTEQRDSAMYRCASSPTPLPAGELFFGEGSRLTVL.

A few counts support this clone. The chain recombines TRBV14 with TRBJ2-7; weak D call: TRBD1 (6 bases). The V end lost 2 bases, the J end lost 3 bases, and 11 bases lay between the germline ends. Per the germline V gene, CDR1 is SGHDN and CDR2 is FVKESK. The CDR3 has 14 amino acids. The CDR3 is CASSQLGQYYEQYF. The CDR3 DNA follows: TGTGCCAGCAGCCAATTAGGACAGTACTACGAGCAGTACTTC. Variable domain in full (rest from reference TRBV14 and TRBJ2-7): EAGVTQFPSHSVIEKGQTVTLRCDPISGHDNLYWYRRVMGKEIKFLLHFVKESKQDESGMPNNRFLAERTGGTYSTLKVQPAELEDSGVYFCASSQLGQYYEQYFGPGTRLTVT.

V and J are TRBV4-1 and TRBJ1-2; 11 positions match TRBD1. The J segment lost 5 bases and the V segment lost 0 bases, leaving 11 bases of the junction unmatched. Germline V gene lookup returns CDR1 MGHRA and CDR2 YSYEKL. This CDR3 region has 18 residues. The CDR3 coding sequence is TGCGCCAGCAGCCAAGACGAGGGGACAGGGGGAGTCGAGTATGGCTACACCTTC. As protein: CASSQDEGTGGVEYGYTF.

The chain links TRBV6-5 to TRBJ2-7; 9 bases map to TRBD2. The CDR3 loop spans 16 amino acids. CDR1 is MNHEY and CDR2 is SVGAGI in the germline V gene. Germline trimming cut 0 bases from V and 4 bases from J; bases unmatched to any gene: 7. CDR3 in amino acids: CASSYSTPAGGYEQYF. CDR3 DNA: TGTGCCAGCAGTTACTCGACCCCAGCGGGGGGTTACGAGCAGTACTTC.

The chain links TRBV27 to TRBJ2-2; TRBD2 is a possible D gene (5 bases). The CDR3 sequence is 16 residues long. The V and J ends lost 5 bases and 3 bases respectively, with 16 bases between them. The germline CDR1 and CDR2 sequences are MNHEY and SMNVEV (reference sequence). The CDR3 region is CASSPAGQRHTGELFF. The CDR3 bases are TGTGCCAGCAGTCCCGCGGGTCAGCGGCACACCGGGGAGCTGTTTTTT.

This chain connects TRBV28 to TRBJ2-3; D remains ambiguous. This CDR3 comprises 12 residues. CDR1 and CDR2 from the germline V gene are MDHEN and SYDVKM. The V and J ends lost 3 bases and 6 bases respectively, with 7 bases between them. CDR3 in amino acids: CASSLLGDTQYF. In DNA, the CDR3 is TGTGCCAGCAGTTTGCTGGGCGATACGCAGTATTTT.

The chain has TRBV18 and TRBJ1-2, with TRBD1 matching 7 bases. This CDR3 contains 13 residues. The ends lost 9 bases at V and 4 bases at J; junction bases unmatched: 8. Germline lookup yields CDR1 KGHSH and CDR2 LQKENI. CDR3 region: CASNRDSVYGYTF. CDR3 sequence (DNA): TGTGCCAGTAATCGGGACAGCGTCTATGGCTACACCTTC.

The chain employs TRBV5-1 and TRBJ1-4; TRBD1 matches at 7 bases. Germline values: CDR1 SGHRS, CDR2 YFSETQ. The CDR3 is 14 amino acids. The V and J ends lost 5 bases and 5 bases, in that order; junction bases with no gene match: 6. In DNA form, the CDR3 reads TGCGCCAGCAGGACAGGGATATTAAATGAAAAACTGTTTTTT. It translates to CASRTGILNEKLFF.

This sequence joins TRBV5-8 and TRBJ2-1; no clear D gene. The CDR3 sequence is 14 residues long. Germline CDR1 and CDR2: SGHTS and YDEGEE. V shed 0 bases and J shed 3 bases, with 7 bases lying between them. CDR3 in DNA: TGTGCCAGCAGCTTGGGTGACAACTACAATGAGCAGTTCTTC. As protein: CASSLGDNYNEQFF.

The J gene is TRBJ1-4, the V gene TRBV5-1, with D tentatively TRBD1 (6 bases). The CDR3 runs to 14 residues. Trimming took off 0 bases at V and 7 bases at J, with 10 bases between the two ends. Germline CDR1 is SGHRS and CDR2 is YFSETQ. As DNA, the CDR3 is TGCGCCAGCAGCTTGGGGCAGGGGAGTGAAAAACTGTTTTTT. Residues: CASSLGQGSEKLFF. Filled out from reference TRBV5-1 and TRBJ1-4, the complete variable domain reads KAGVTQTPRYLIKTRGQQVTLSCSPISGHRSVSWYQQTPGQGLQFLFEYFSETQRNKGNFPGRFSGRQFSNSRSEMNVSTLELGDSALYLCASSLGQGSEKLFFGSGTQLSVL.

V gene TRBV5-4 combines with J gene TRBJ1-2, with 9 positions matching TRBD1. The CDR3 covers 14 residues. V lost 3 bases to trimming and J lost 4 bases; unmatched junction nucleotides: 4. Germline CDR1 and CDR2: SGHNT and YYREEE (reference sequence). CDR3 amino acids: CASSSDRGFYGYTF. DNA for the CDR3: TGTGCCAGCAGCTCGGACAGGGGATTCTATGGCTACACCTTC.

The chain carries TRBV28 and TRBJ1-1, with D hard to call. This CDR3 has 14 residues. V was pared by 1 base and J by 5 bases, with 11 bases between. The germline V gene encodes CDR1 MDHEN and CDR2 SYDVKM. The CDR3 DNA reads as TGTGCCAGCAGTTTATCCCGCGTTGTAACTGAAGCTTTCTTT. It encodes CASSLSRVVTEAFF. The whole variable domain, filled in from reference TRBV28 and TRBJ1-1, reads DVKVTQSSRYLVKRTGEKVFLECVQDMDHENMFWYRQDPGLGLRLIYFSYDVKMKEKGDIPEGYSVSREKKERFSLILESASTNQTSMYLCASSLSRVVTEAFFGQGTRLTVV.

J is TRBJ2-7 and V is TRBV4-1, with 10 positions matching TRBD2. The trim removed 3 bases at V and 0 bases at J, leaving 2 bases unmatched. Germline loops: CDR1 MGHRA, CDR2 YSYEKL. The CDR3 contains 15 residues. The CDR3 nucleotides read TGCGCCAGCAGCCAGGGACTAGCGTCCTCCTACGAGCAGTACTTC. It is translated as CASSQGLASSYEQYF.